The 2 T cell receptor beta chains listed next were all sequenced from one sample in a study of graft-versus-host responses after intestinal transplantation. TCRdb's table, derived via immunoSEQ multiplex PCR, lists solely in-frame clones and lacks some. The sample comprises around 100,000 clones, 90% to 95% of which are singletons, and approximately 1% rests with the top ten. Their antigens are not known. This material consisted of unstimulated CD8+ T cells sorted from spleen or lymph node cells, taken before transplant. The receptors come from a human donor who was the organ donor for an intestinal transplant.

A single count supports this clone. The chain combines TRBV10-1 with TRBJ1-2; 7 bases align to TRBD1. Looked up from germline, CDR1 is WNHNN and CDR2 is SYGVQD (reference sequence). The V segment lost 8 bases and the J segment 4 bases; nucleotides outside the gene matches: 16. This CDR3 has 16 residues. The CDR3 sequence is CASPPHNRGTLYGYTF. CDR3 DNA: TGCGCCAGCCCTCCCCACAACAGGGGTACCCTCTATGGCTACACCTTC.

This chain connects TRBV5-1 to TRBJ2-7, with a possible D match to TRBD2 (5 bases). V lost 4 bases and J 1 base, leaving 9 bases between the germline ends. The CDR3 covers 13 residues. Looked up from germline, CDR1 is SGHRS and CDR2 is YFSETQ. As DNA, the CDR3 is TGCGCCAGCAGCCCGGAGGCATCCTACGAGCAGTACTTC. Translation: CASSPEASYEQYF. Combining the CDR3 with reference TRBV5-1 and TRBJ2-7 gives the whole variable domain KAGVTQTPRYLIKTRGQQVTLSCSPISGHRSVSWYQQTPGQGLQFLFEYFSETQRNKGNFPGRFSGRQFSNSRSEMNVSTLELGDSALYLCASSPEASYEQYFGPGTRLTVT.